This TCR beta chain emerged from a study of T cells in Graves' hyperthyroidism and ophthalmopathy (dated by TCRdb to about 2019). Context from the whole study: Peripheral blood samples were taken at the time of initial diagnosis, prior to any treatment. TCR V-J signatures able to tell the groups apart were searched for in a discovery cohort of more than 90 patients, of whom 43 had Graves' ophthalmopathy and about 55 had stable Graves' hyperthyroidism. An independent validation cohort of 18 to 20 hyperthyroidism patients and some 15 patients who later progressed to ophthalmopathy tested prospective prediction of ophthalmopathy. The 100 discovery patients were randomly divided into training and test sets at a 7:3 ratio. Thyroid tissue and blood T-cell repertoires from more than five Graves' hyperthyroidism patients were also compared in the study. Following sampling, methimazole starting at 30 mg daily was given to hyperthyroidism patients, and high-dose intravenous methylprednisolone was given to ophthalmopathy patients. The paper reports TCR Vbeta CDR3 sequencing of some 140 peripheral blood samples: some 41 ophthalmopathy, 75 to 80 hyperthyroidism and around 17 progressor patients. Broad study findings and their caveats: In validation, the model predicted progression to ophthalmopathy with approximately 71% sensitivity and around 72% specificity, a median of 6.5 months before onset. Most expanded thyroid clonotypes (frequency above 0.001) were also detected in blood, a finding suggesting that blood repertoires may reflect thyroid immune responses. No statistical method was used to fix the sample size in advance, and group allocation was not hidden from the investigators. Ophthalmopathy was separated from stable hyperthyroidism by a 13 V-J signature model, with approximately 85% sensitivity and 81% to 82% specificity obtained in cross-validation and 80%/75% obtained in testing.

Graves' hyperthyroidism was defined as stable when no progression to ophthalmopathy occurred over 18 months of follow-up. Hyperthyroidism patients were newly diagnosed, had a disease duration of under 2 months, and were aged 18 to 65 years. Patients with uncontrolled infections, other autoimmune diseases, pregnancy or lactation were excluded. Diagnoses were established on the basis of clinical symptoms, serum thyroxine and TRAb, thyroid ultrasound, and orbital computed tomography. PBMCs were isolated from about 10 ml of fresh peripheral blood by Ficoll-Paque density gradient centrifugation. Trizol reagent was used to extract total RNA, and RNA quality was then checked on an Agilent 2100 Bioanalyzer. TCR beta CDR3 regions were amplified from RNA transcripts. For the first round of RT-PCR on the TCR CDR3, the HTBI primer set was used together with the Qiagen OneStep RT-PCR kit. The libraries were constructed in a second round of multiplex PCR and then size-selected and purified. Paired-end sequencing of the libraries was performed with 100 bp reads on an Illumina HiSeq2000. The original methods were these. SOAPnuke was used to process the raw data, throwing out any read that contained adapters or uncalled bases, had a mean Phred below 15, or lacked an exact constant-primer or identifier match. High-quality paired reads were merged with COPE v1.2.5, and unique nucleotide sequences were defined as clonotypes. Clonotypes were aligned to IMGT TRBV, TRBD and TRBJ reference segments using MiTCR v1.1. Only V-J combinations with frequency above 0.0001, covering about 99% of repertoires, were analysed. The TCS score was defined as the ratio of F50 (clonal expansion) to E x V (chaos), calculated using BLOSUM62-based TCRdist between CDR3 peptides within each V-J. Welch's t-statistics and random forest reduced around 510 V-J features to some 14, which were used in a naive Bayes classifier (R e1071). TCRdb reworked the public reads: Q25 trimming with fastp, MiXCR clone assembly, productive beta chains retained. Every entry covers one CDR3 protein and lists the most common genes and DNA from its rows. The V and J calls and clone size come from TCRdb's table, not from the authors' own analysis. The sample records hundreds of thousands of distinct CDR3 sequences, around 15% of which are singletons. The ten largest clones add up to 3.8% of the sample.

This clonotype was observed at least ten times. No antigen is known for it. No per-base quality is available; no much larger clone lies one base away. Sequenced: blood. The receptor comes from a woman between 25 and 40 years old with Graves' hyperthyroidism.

The CDR3 sequence is CASSWGGGQTNTEAFF. In nucleotides, the sequence is TGTGCCAGCAGCTGGGGTGGGGGGCAAACGAACACTGAAGCTTTCTTT. The chain uses TRBV13 and TRBJ1-1; tentative D gene TRBD1, with 6 bases matching. CDR1 is given as PRHDT and CDR2 as FYEKMQ, both from the germline V gene (reference sequence). V is shortened by 4 bases, J by 1 base, and the region joining them spans 16 bases. The cysteine opens and the phenylalanine closes a CDR3 of 16 amino acids. Only CDR3 DNA remains: 48 bases, in frame from the first base. With the portions outside the CDR3 filled from the reference TRBV13 and TRBJ1-1 genes, the complete variable region becomes AAGVIQSPRHLIKEKRETATLKCYPIPRHDTVYWYQQGPGQDPQFLISFYEKMQSDKGSIPDRFSAQQFSDYHSELNMSSLELGDSALYFCASSWGGGQTNTEAFFGQGTRLTVV.